These 29 T cell receptor beta chains originate from one sample sequenced in a study of STAT5B mutations in CD4+ large granular lymphocyte leukemia. Some clones are missing from TCRdb's copy, which holds only in-frame ones; the method was immunoSEQ multiplex PCR. The sample has roughly 32,000 clones; roughly 77% are singletons. The sequencing input was CD4+ T cells from blood buffy coats. Every receptor here comes from a human donor in good health.

J is TRBJ2-3 and V is TRBV9; D is ambiguous. Germline V gives CDR1 SGDLS, CDR2 YYNGEE. The CDR3 has 13 amino acids. Between the trimmed V and J ends, which lost 4 bases and 5 bases, there was a span of 11 bases. The CDR3 reads CASSLLLGDTQYF. The CDR3 DNA reads TGTGCCAGCAGCCTCCTGCTTGGAGATACGCAGTATTTT.

V and J are TRBV7-2 and TRBJ2-6; D might be TRBD2 (5 bases). The V gene's germline CDR1 is SGHTA and CDR2 FQGNSA. The CDR3 is 16 amino acids. Trimming shortened V by 4 bases and J by 2 bases, and 12 bases separated the two germline ends. The CDR3 DNA reads as TGTGCCAGCAGCTCGCGGGCCGCCCCTGGGGCCAACGTCCTGACTTTC. Its protein is CASSSRAAPGANVLTF.

V usage is TRBV5-1 and J usage is TRBJ2-5; D unclear. CDR3 length equals 14 residues. Germline V CDR1 and CDR2: SGHRS, YFSETQ. V was cut by 0 bases and J by 5 bases, with 11 bases left in between. This chain's CDR3 is CASSLAAASETQYF. For the CDR3, the DNA is TGCGCCAGCAGCTTGGCGGCGGCATCGGAGACCCAGTACTTC. Using reference TRBV5-1 and TRBJ2-5 for the parts outside the CDR3, the full variable domain is KAGVTQTPRYLIKTRGQQVTLSCSPISGHRSVSWYQQTPGQGLQFLFEYFSETQRNKGNFPGRFSGRQFSNSRSEMNVSTLELGDSALYLCASSLAAASETQYFGPGTRLLVL.

The chain joins TRBV6-5 to TRBJ1-3; the D is unclear. The CDR3 runs 11 residues. Deletions cut 0 bases from V and 9 bases from J, with 3 bases between. Germline CDR1 is MNHEY and CDR2 is SVGAGI. CDR3 in amino acids: CASSYSGTIYF. DNA for the CDR3: TGTGCCAGCAGTTACTCGGGCACCATATATTTT.

This clone showed up just a few times. The genes are TRBV25-1 and TRBJ2-1; either TRBD1 or TRBD2 may fit D (5 bases each). The CDR3 totals 12 residues. Between the trimmed V and J ends, which lost 6 bases and 8 bases, there was a span of 11 bases. Germline-derived CDR1 and CDR2 are MGHDK and SYGVNS. Here the CDR3 DNA reads TGTGCCAGCAGGCTGGGGGTTTATGAGCAGTTCTTC. This codes for CASRLGVYEQFF. Full variable domain (outside the CDR3, taken from reference TRBV25-1 and TRBJ2-1): EADIYQTPRYLVIGTGKKITLECSQTMGHDKMYWYQQDPGMELHLIHYSYGVNSTEKGDLSSESTVSRIRTEHFPLTLESARPSHTSQYLCASRLGVYEQFFGPGTRLTVL.

The V gene is TRBV5-1, the J gene TRBJ2-7; D is perhaps TRBD2 (5 bases). V lost 0 bases, J lost 2 bases, and 9 bases lay in between. The CDR3 covers 14 residues. The V gene's germline CDR1 is SGHRS and CDR2 YFSETQ. The CDR3: CASSLGGGTYEQYF. The CDR3 DNA sequence: TGCGCCAGCAGCTTGGGAGGAGGCACCTACGAGCAGTACTTC.

The chain employs TRBV7-9 and TRBJ1-1; perhaps TRBD1 as D (5 bases). The germline V gene has CDR1 SEHNR and CDR2 FQNEAQ (reference sequence). The length of the CDR3 is 13 residues. The V gene lost 5 bases and the J gene lost 11 bases, with 18 bases spanning the gap. As DNA, the CDR3 is TGTGCCAGCAGCCCCCACCTGGGGGGAGAGGCTTTCTTT. Amino acid sequence: CASSPHLGGEAFF.

J is TRBJ2-2 and V is TRBV25-1; D not resolved. CDR3 size: 13 residues. Germline V lookup: CDR1 MGHDK, CDR2 SYGVNS. The V end lost 4 bases, the J end lost 6 bases, and 9 bases lay between the germline ends. The chain's CDR3 is CASSVKGSGELFF. CDR3 DNA: TGTGCCAGCAGTGTCAAGGGTTCCGGGGAGCTGTTTTTT.

This chain uses TRBV6-6 with TRBJ2-5; TRBD1 matches 9 bases. With the DNA end fitting TRBJ2-7 better, the J assignment may be wrong. The CDR3 spans 15 residues. The germline gives CDR1 MNHNY, CDR2 SVGAGI (reference sequence). The CDR3 protein is CASSTPGTGFGEQYF. In nucleotides, the CDR3 is TGTGCCAGCAGTACCCCCGGGACAGGGTTCGGCGAGCAGTACTTC.

The rearrangement joins TRBV7-2 to TRBJ2-3, with D possibly being TRBD2 (5 bases). The CDR3 loop spans 14 amino acids. Trimming pared 5 bases from V and 6 bases from J, leaving 15 bases between. The V gene's germline CDR1 is SGHTA and CDR2 FQGNSA. The CDR3 region is CASSQRTGSDTQYF. CDR3 nucleotides: TGTGCCAGCAGCCAGCGGACGGGTTCCGATACGCAGTATTTT. Full variable domain (remainder filled in from reference TRBV7-2 and TRBJ2-3): GAGVSQSPSNKVTEKGKDVELRCDPISGHTALYWYRQSLGQGLEFLIYFQGNSAPDKSGLPSDRFSAERTGGSVSTLTIQRTQQEDSAVYLCASSQRTGSDTQYFGPGTRLTVL.

This CDR3 is CASSLLPGPLGGEQFF. Here the CDR3 DNA reads TGTGCCAGTAGTCTGCTCCCGGGACCCCTCGGCGGTGAGCAGTTCTTC. The chain recombines TRBV19 with TRBJ2-1, with D possibly being TRBD1 or TRBD2 (5 bases each). V lost 5 bases and J 9 bases, leaving 23 bases between the germline ends. This CDR3 spans 16 amino acids. Germline V gene data show CDR1 as LNHDA and CDR2 as SQIVND (reference sequence).

The chain carries TRBV27 and TRBJ2-1, with 9 nucleotides matching TRBD2. Germline loops: CDR1 MNHEY, CDR2 SMNVEV (reference sequence). This CDR3 spans 18 amino acids. Trimming removed 1 base from V and 1 base from J; junction bases left unmatched: 8. CDR3 in DNA: TGTGCCAGCAGTTTATATTCGATAGCGGGAGCGTCCTACAATGAGCAGTTCTTC. This sequence encodes CASSLYSIAGASYNEQFF.

V is TRBV7-3 and J is TRBJ2-3; 12 nucleotides align to TRBD2. Germline CDR1 and CDR2: SGHTA and FQGTGA. The CDR3 contains 17 residues. J lost 5 bases, V lost 5 bases, and 11 bases had no gene match. The chain's CDR3 is CASSPWGLAGGQDTQYF. DNA for the CDR3: TGTGCCAGCAGCCCGTGGGGGCTAGCGGGAGGGCAAGATACGCAGTATTTT.

This clone came up a few times. The chain uses TRBV20-1 and TRBJ2-7; D not resolved. Deletions cut 2 bases from V and 2 bases from J, with 4 bases between. The CDR3 is made up of 11 amino acids. Germline V CDR1 and CDR2: DFQATT, SNEGSKA (reference sequence). The CDR3 sequence: CSARQTYEQYF. The CDR3 DNA sequence: TGCAGTGCTAGACAGACCTACGAGCAGTACTTC.

This chain uses TRBV19 with TRBJ1-4, with D maybe TRBD1 (5 bases). Between the trimmed V and J ends, which lost 3 bases and 5 bases, there was a span of 7 bases. The germline V gene encodes CDR1 LNHDA and CDR2 SQIVND (reference sequence). This CDR3 region has 13 residues. CDR3 DNA: TGTGCCAGTAGTATCGGGGGAAATGAAAAACTGTTTTTT. The encoded protein is CASSIGGNEKLFF.

This clone was seen only a few times. The V gene is TRBV19, the J gene TRBJ2-3; a weak D match, TRBD2 (6 bases). The germline CDR1 and CDR2 sequences are LNHDA and SQIVND (reference sequence). The CDR3 is 13 residues long. Between the trimmed V and J ends, which lost 11 bases and 3 bases, there was a span of 15 bases. The CDR3 is CACGTPGTDTQYF. CDR3 bases: TGTGCCTGCGGGACCCCTGGTACAGATACGCAGTATTTT.

This clone appeared once. J is TRBJ2-2 and V is TRBV7-2; 14 bases are a match to TRBD2. Per the germline V gene, CDR1 is SGHTA and CDR2 is FQGNSA. The CDR3 is 18 residues long. The V segment lost 1 base and the J segment 1 base; nucleotides outside the gene matches: 2. CDR3 sequence reads: CASSLGGLAGGNTGELFF. The CDR3 DNA reads TGTGCCAGCAGCTTAGGAGGACTAGCGGGGGGGAACACCGGGGAGCTGTTTTTT.

J is TRBJ2-7 and V is TRBV5-1; 9 bases agree with TRBD1. With 4 bases clipped from V and 3 bases from J, the junction kept 14 bases outside the gene matches. The CDR3 loop spans 17 amino acids. Germline V gene sequence: CDR1 SGHRS, CDR2 YFSETQ. This chain's CDR3 is CASSTSGRPGQGYEQYF. CDR3 nucleotides: TGCGCCAGCAGCACCTCTGGAAGGCCGGGACAGGGCTACGAGCAGTACTTC.

In its sample, this clone was seen a few times. The gene calls are TRBV5-1 and TRBJ2-7; no clear D. Germline V lookup: CDR1 SGHRS, CDR2 YFSETQ. With 0 bases removed from V and 2 bases from J, the gap between germline ends came to 18 bases. This CDR3 has 17 residues. The CDR3 is CASSLDISNRLAYEQYF. DNA of the CDR3: TGCGCCAGCAGCTTGGATATCTCGAATCGATTAGCCTACGAGCAGTACTTC.

This clone is a singleton in its sample. The gene calls are TRBV5-8 and TRBJ2-2, with 13 bases that match TRBD2. J lost 6 bases, V lost 7 bases, and 15 bases had no gene match. Germline values: CDR1 SGHTS, CDR2 YDEGEE. The CDR3 totals 18 residues. In DNA form, the CDR3 reads TGTGCCAGCGACTTACCCTTAGGGACTAGCGGGATAGCCGGGGAGCTGTTTTTT. Its translation is CASDLPLGTSGIAGELFF.

The chain is built from TRBV9 and TRBJ2-2; TRBD1 or TRBD2 may be the D gene (5 bases each). CDR1 and CDR2 from the germline V gene are SGDLS and YYNGEE. V shed 4 bases and J shed 4 bases, with 17 bases lying between them. CDR3 size: 16 residues. The CDR3 region is CASSPRVGATTGELFF. Written as DNA, the CDR3 is TGTGCCAGCAGCCCTCGGGTCGGGGCCACCACCGGGGAGCTGTTTTTT.

This chain uses TRBV30 with TRBJ2-3, with D possibly being TRBD1 or TRBD2 (6 bases each). Germline values: CDR1 GTSNPN, CDR2 SVGIG (reference sequence). The V and J ends lost 8 bases and 2 bases respectively, with 14 bases between them. This CDR3 comprises 13 residues. Here the CDR3 reads CARGAGPTDTQYF. As DNA, the CDR3 is TGTGCCAGGGGGGCGGGACCCACAGATACGCAGTATTTT.

The chain recombines TRBV19 with TRBJ2-6, with D perhaps TRBD1 (6 bases). With 3 bases removed from V and 0 bases from J, the gap between germline ends came to 15 bases. The CDR3 extends over 18 amino acids. From germline, CDR1 is LNHDA and CDR2 SQIVND (reference sequence). DNA for the CDR3: TGTGCCAGTAGTATGACGAGACAGGCCCCCTCTGGGGCCAACGTCCTGACTTTC. Translated: CASSMTRQAPSGANVLTF. Drawing the rest from reference TRBV19 and TRBJ2-6, the complete variable domain is DGGITQSPKYLFRKEGQNVTLSCEQNLNHDAMYWYRQDPGQGLRLIYYSQIVNDFQKGDIAEGYSVSREKKESFPLTVTSAQKNPTAFYLCASSMTRQAPSGANVLTFGAGSRLTVL.

The chain is built from TRBV6-5 and TRBJ2-1, with TRBD2 matching over 7 bases. V dropped 2 bases and J dropped 4; count of bases not matched to a gene: 5. This CDR3 has 15 residues. Germline V gene data show CDR1 as MNHEY and CDR2 as SVGAGI. Here the CDR3 DNA reads TGTGCCAGCAGTTACCGGGCTAGCGGTTACAATGAGCAGTTCTTC. Translating gives CASSYRASGYNEQFF.

This clone was detected only once. The chain recombines TRBV18 with TRBJ1-4; D might be TRBD1 (5 bases). The CDR3 contains 15 residues. CDR1 and CDR2 from the germline V gene are KGHSH and LQKENI. The V gene lost 5 bases and the J gene lost 7 bases, with 17 bases spanning the gap. The CDR3 loop is CASSFPQGIGEKLFF. DNA for the CDR3: TGTGCCAGCTCATTCCCCCAGGGAATCGGTGAAAAACTGTTTTTT.

The chain links TRBV7-2 to TRBJ2-7; 11 nucleotides line up with TRBD1. Looked up from germline, CDR1 is SGHTA and CDR2 is FQGNSA. The junction had 3 bases not matched to a gene; V was cut back by 1 base and J by 4 bases. This CDR3 is built from 15 residues. The CDR3 DNA follows: TGTGCCAGCAGCTTAGGGGACAGGGGGACGTACGAGCAGTACTTC. It yields the protein CASSLGDRGTYEQYF.

This clone was recorded a few times. This chain links TRBV30 with TRBJ1-1; 9 nucleotides line up with TRBD1. Germline trimming cut 3 bases from V and 8 bases from J; bases unmatched to any gene: 10. The CDR3 contains 14 residues. Germline V gene data show CDR1 as GTSNPN and CDR2 as SVGIG (reference sequence). DNA for the CDR3: TGTGCCTGGAGAATTGGAACAGGGGGCTGGGAAGCTTTCTTT. Amino acids: CAWRIGTGGWEAFF. The full variable domain, its missing parts supplied by reference TRBV30 and TRBJ1-1, is SQTIHQWPATLVQPVGSPLSLECTVEGTSNPNLYWYRQAAGRGLQLLFYSVGIGQISSEVPQNLSASRPQDRQFILSSKKLLLSDSGFYLCAWRIGTGGWEAFFGQGTRLTVV.

CDR3 nucleotides: TGTGCCAGTAGATTCTTGGGCAGGGGAACAGATACGCAGTATTTT. Translation gives CASRFLGRGTDTQYF. The V call is TRBV19, the J call TRBJ2-3, with a weak D call TRBD1 (6 bases). V lost 6 bases and J 3 bases, leaving 16 bases between the germline ends. CDR3 length: 15 amino acids. CDR1 and CDR2 (germline): LNHDA, SQIVND (reference sequence).

The chain carries TRBV4-2 and TRBJ1-6, with no clear D. This CDR3 has 17 residues. Germline CDR1 LGHNA, CDR2 YNFKEQ. The V gene lost 0 bases and the J gene lost 5 bases, with 14 bases spanning the gap. The CDR3, as DNA: TGTGCCAGCAGCCAAGAAGATTCGGGCCGTAATAATTCACCCCTCCACTTT. It translates to CASSQEDSGRNNSPLHF.